This T cell receptor (beta chain) was recorded in a study of cytomegalovirus exposure and HLA in healthy donors. About the study: Findings of an earlier analysis included roughly 120 million unique TCR beta sequences from 190 million or so T cells. Study observations and caveats: One later analysis reportedly identified an Asian-associated ancestry cluster that showed fewer N-insertions than the roughly 700-donor mean.

Concerning this clone itself: Its antigen is unidentified.

This PCR relied on a set of 60 Vbeta primers and 13 Jbeta primers. Sequenced by immunoSEQ multiplex PCR; TCRdb stores in-frame clones only, minus some. The data contain approximately 190,000 clones, 80% to 85% of them singletons. Each of the donors was a healthy bone marrow donor. The origin of this receptor is a middle-aged man in good health and CMV-seropositive. The sequencing input was PBMCs.

The CDR3 nucleotides read TGTGCCAGCAGCTCCGGACAGGAGCTCAGCGGTGAAAAACTGTTTTTT. The encoded protein is CASSSGQELSGEKLFF. The chain employs TRBV5-6 and TRBJ1-4, with 7 bases lining up with TRBD1. With 3 bases clipped from V and 7 bases from J, the junction kept 12 bases outside the gene matches. Germline V gives CDR1 SGHDT, CDR2 YYEEEE. This CDR3 has 16 residues.